A single sample gave rise to the 16 T cell receptor beta chains below, sequenced in a study of CD4 T cells in relation to SARS-CoV-2 and coronaviruses. The unexposed donors gave CD4+ T cells in about 2011-2019, prior to COVID-19. CD4+ T cells were isolated from the cells after around 11 days of culture. What these receptors recognize is not known. The protocol was immunoSEQ multiplex PCR, while the TCRdb copy is restricted to in-frame clones and leaves out a portion. This sample has 25,000 to 35,000 clones, with approximately 80% found just once. Sequenced material: CD4+ T cells from PBMCs, cultured in vitro. These TCRs come from a human donor in good health.

The V and J genes are TRBV5-1 and TRBJ1-1; TRBD1 matches at 10 bases. V lost 4 bases, J lost 4 bases, and 7 bases stayed unmatched. The germline V gene encodes CDR1 SGHRS and CDR2 YFSETQ. This CDR3 spans 15 amino acids. In DNA form, the CDR3 reads TGCGCCAGCAGCCCGGGACAGGGGAAGGGCACTGAAGCTTTCTTT. Amino acids: CASSPGQGKGTEAFF.

This chain uses TRBV6-6 with TRBJ1-2; a weak D match, TRBD1 (6 bases). CDR1 and CDR2 from the germline V gene are MNHNY and SVGAGI (reference sequence). This CDR3 contains 13 residues. V lost 5 bases to trimming and J lost 3 bases, with 10 bases between them. The CDR3 sequence is CASSQQGHYGYTF. The CDR3 DNA reads as TGTGCCAGCAGTCAACAGGGTCACTATGGCTACACCTTC.

The chain employs TRBV5-4 and TRBJ2-1; TRBD2 matches 8 bases. Germline V gene data show CDR1 as SGHNT and CDR2 as YYREEE (reference sequence). V trimming: 0 bases; J trimming: 9 bases; junction bases outside the gene matches: 11. The CDR3 length is 16 residues. CDR3 nucleotides: TGTGCCAGCAGCTTGGGGTTAGTAGCGGGGCTCCCTGAGCAGTTCTTC. Translated: CASSLGLVAGLPEQFF.

This sequence joins TRBV19 and TRBJ1-1, with 8 bases lining up with TRBD1. Trimming cost V 0 bases and J 2 bases; bases outside gene matches: 2. In germline, CDR1 is LNHDA, CDR2 SQIVND (reference sequence). This CDR3 is 15 amino acids long. The DNA of the CDR3 is TGTGCCAGTAGTATAGAGGACAGGGTCAACACTGAAGCTTTCTTT. Its translation is CASSIEDRVNTEAFF.

A few counts support this clone. V is TRBV4-2 and J is TRBJ1-5; D uncertain. V lost 1 base to trimming and J lost 6 bases, with 7 bases between them. The CDR3 spans 13 residues. The V gene's germline CDR1 is LGHNA and CDR2 YNFKEQ. Written as DNA, the CDR3 is TGTGCCAGCAGCCAAGCATCATTTCAGCCCCAGCATTTT. Residues: CASSQASFQPQHF.

This clone was observed a few times. The chain couples TRBV2 to TRBJ1-2, with 10 nucleotides matching TRBD1. Germline loops: CDR1 SNHLY, CDR2 FYNNEI. This CDR3 has 14 amino acids. V shed 4 bases and J 5 bases; nucleotides not matched to a gene: 4. The chain's CDR3 is CASSGQGARYGYTF. As DNA, the CDR3 is TGTGCCAGCAGTGGACAGGGGGCTAGGTATGGCTACACCTTC.

Here the CDR3 reads CASIGRRDEKLFF. The CDR3 DNA sequence: TGTGCCAGTATTGGGAGGCGGGATGAAAAACTGTTTTTT. The rearrangement uses TRBV19 and TRBJ1-4; unclear D gene. The germline V and J ends were trimmed by 7 bases and 6 bases, with 12 bases remaining between them. The CDR3 is 13 residues long. The germline V gene encodes CDR1 LNHDA and CDR2 SQIVND (reference sequence).

CDR3 nucleotide sequence: TGTGCCAGCAGCTTGGAACAGGGGCAGGGAAACACCATATATTTT. It yields the protein CASSLEQGQGNTIYF. This chain uses TRBV5-4 with TRBJ1-3; 7 bases agree with TRBD1. After removal of 0 bases from V and 4 bases from J, the junction contained 4 bases not matched to a gene. The CDR3 length is 15 residues. Germline CDR1 is SGHNT and CDR2 is YYREEE (reference sequence).

CDR3 in amino acids: CATSDTTVQGEQFF. CDR3 sequence (DNA): TGTGCCACCAGTGATACAACAGTGCAGGGTGAGCAGTTCTTC. The rearrangement links TRBV24-1 to TRBJ2-1; tentative D call: TRBD1 (5 bases). CDR3 length: 14 amino acids. The V end lost 3 bases, the J end lost 9 bases, and 14 bases lay between the germline ends. CDR1 KGHDR and CDR2 SFDVKD come from the germline V gene.

This chain joins TRBV10-1 and TRBJ2-5; D assignment may be TRBD1 or TRBD2 (5 bases each). The CDR3 covers 14 residues. Germline CDR1 is WNHNN and CDR2 is SYGVQD (reference sequence). V shed 2 bases and J shed 9 bases, with 16 bases lying between them. CDR3 bases: TGCGCCAGCAGTGAGAGACAGCGAGGAGGAGCCCAGTACTTC. It translates to CASSERQRGGAQYF.

The CDR3 nucleotides are TGTGCCAGCAGCGGGGACAGGGGGGAGAGCTCCTACAATGAGCAGTTCTTC. Its protein product is CASSGDRGESSYNEQFF. The V gene is TRBV11-2, the J gene TRBJ2-1; 11 bases match TRBD1. The CDR3 totals 17 residues. J was trimmed by 0 bases and V by 5 bases; bases with no gene match: 6. Per germline, CDR1 SGHAT and CDR2 FQNNGV.

The chain joins TRBV5-1 to TRBJ2-3, with TRBD1 matching 11 bases. The CDR3 is 20 residues long. CDR1 and CDR2 (germline): SGHRS, YFSETQ. Unmatched junction bases numbered 15, after V lost 2 bases and J lost 1 base. The CDR3 protein is CASSLRPGQGGPGGTDTQYF. CDR3 in DNA: TGCGCCAGCAGCTTAAGACCGGGACAGGGGGGACCAGGGGGCACAGATACGCAGTATTTT. The full variable domain, with the rest looked up from reference TRBV5-1 and TRBJ2-3, is KAGVTQTPRYLIKTRGQQVTLSCSPISGHRSVSWYQQTPGQGLQFLFEYFSETQRNKGNFPGRFSGRQFSNSRSEMNVSTLELGDSALYLCASSLRPGQGGPGGTDTQYFGPGTRLTVL.

J is TRBJ2-7 and V is TRBV7-2, with 9 bases that match TRBD2. The CDR3 length is 15 residues. Trimming took 7 bases from V and 4 from J; bases not matched to a gene: 11. CDR1 is SGHTA, CDR2 FQGNSA, per germline. The CDR3: CASKGSVAGGYEQYF. For the CDR3, the DNA is TGTGCCAGCAAGGGTAGTGTGGCGGGAGGGTACGAGCAGTACTTC.

The sample holds one count of this clone. The J gene is TRBJ2-1, the V gene TRBV2, with 7 bases that match TRBD2. Trimming removed 7 bases from V and 2 bases from J; junction bases left unmatched: 11. Germline CDR1 and CDR2: SNHLY and FYNNEI. The CDR3 is 16 residues long. The CDR3 loop is CASNSERGAAYNEQFF. The CDR3 DNA reads TGTGCCAGCAACAGCGAGCGGGGTGCTGCCTACAATGAGCAGTTCTTC.

The V gene is TRBV6-2 or TRBV6-3, the J gene TRBJ2-7; D is perhaps TRBD2 (6 bases). V gave up 4 bases and J gave up 3 bases, with 13 bases separating them. This CDR3 comprises 14 residues. The germline V gene has CDR1 MNHEY and CDR2 SVGEGT. In DNA, the CDR3 is TGTGCCAGCAGTTTGCGGGACGGAGGCTACGAGCAGTACTTC. Encoded protein: CASSLRDGGYEQYF.

The J gene is TRBJ1-1, the V gene TRBV2; D is uncertain. This CDR3 has 15 residues. Per the germline V gene, CDR1 is SNHLY and CDR2 is FYNNEI. Trimming stripped 6 bases from V and 3 bases from J, with 17 bases between. The CDR3 reads CASRKDLRSYTEAFF. DNA of the CDR3: TGTGCCAGCAGGAAAGACTTGAGGAGTTACACTGAAGCTTTCTTT.